Below, one T cell receptor beta chain is given with its context. Its cognate antigen is unknown. Germline loops: CDR1 MDHEN, CDR2 SYDVKM. V gave up 4 bases and J gave up 3 bases, with 9 bases separating them. The CDR3 runs to 14 residues. This specimen comes from a study of T cell responses to AZD1222 COVID-19 vaccine. Study as a whole: Researchers grouped second doses given at about 4 or about 12 weeks into one pool.

Findings and caveats of the study: CD4 TCRs linked to vaccination spanned spike, dominating at 160-218 and 743-854. Without day 14 samples, only post-peak T cell repertoires were studied. The donors showed a predominance of white British ancestry and of females, with possible underestimation of clonal diversity.

Profiled with immunoSEQ multiplex PCR; TCRdb holds only in-frame clones, not every one. The sample shows around 140,000 clones, 92% of them seen only once. The specimen comprised peripheral blood, sampled on day 0 of AZD1222 vaccination. This chain uses TRBV28 with TRBJ1-4, with TRBD1 as a possible D gene (5 bases). The sequence was collected from an adult in good health. The CDR3 sequence: CASSSWGPNEKLFF. CDR3 nucleotide sequence: TGTGCCAGCAGTTCATGGGGACCTAATGAAAAACTGTTTTTT.